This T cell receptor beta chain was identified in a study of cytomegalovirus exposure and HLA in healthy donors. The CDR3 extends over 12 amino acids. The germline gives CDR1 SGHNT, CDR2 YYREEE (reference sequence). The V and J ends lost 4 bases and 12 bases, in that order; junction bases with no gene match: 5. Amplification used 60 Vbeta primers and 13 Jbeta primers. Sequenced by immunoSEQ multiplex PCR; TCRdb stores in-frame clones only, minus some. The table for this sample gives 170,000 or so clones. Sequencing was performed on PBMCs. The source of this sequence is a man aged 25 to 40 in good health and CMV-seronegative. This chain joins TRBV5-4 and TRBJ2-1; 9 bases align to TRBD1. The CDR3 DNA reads TGTGCCAGCAGCCGGGACAGGGTAGGGCAGTTCTTC. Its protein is CASSRDRVGQFF. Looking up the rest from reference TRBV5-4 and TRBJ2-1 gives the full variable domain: ETGVTQSPTHLIKTRGQQVTLRCSSQSGHNTVSWYQQALGQGPQFIFQYYREEENGRGNFPPRFSGLQFPNYSSELNVNALELDDSALYLCASSRDRVGQFFGPGTRLTVL.